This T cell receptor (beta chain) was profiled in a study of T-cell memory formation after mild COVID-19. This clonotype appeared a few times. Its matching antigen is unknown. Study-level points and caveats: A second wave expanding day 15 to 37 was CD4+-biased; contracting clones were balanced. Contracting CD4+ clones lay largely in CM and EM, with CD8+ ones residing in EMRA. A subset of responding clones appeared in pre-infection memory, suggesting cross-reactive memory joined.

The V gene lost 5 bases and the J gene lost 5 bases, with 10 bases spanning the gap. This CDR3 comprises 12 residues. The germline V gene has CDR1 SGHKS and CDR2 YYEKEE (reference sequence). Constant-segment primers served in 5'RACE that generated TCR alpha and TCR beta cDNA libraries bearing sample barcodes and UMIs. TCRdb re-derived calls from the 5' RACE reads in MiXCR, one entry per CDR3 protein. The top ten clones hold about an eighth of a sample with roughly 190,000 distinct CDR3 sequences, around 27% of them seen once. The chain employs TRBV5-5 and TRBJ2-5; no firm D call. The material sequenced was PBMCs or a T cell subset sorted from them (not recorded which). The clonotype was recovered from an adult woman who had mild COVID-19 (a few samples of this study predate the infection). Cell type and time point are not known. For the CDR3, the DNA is TGTGCCAGCAGTTGGAGTCTGGAGACCCAGTACTTC. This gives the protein CASSWSLETQYF. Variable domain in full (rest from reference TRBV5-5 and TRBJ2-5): DAGVTQSPTHLIKTRGQQVTLRCSPISGHKSVSWYQQVLGQGPQFIFQYYEKEERGRGNFPDRFSARQFPNYSSELNVNALLLGDSALYLCASSWSLETQYFGPGTRLLVL.